A single sample is the source of the 11 T cell receptor beta chains below, sequenced in a study of T cells in Graves' hyperthyroidism and ophthalmopathy. Amplified TCR beta CDR3 regions came from RNA transcripts. An initial round of RT-PCR targeting the TCR CDR3 relied on the HTBI primer set. MiXCR, applied by TCRdb to the multiplex PCR reads, yields one record per CDR3 protein. The sample lists nearly 750,000 distinct CDR3 sequences, around 40% occurring once. The sample consisted of blood. Every receptor here comes from a woman in her 40s with Graves' hyperthyroidism.

Notes on this clonotype: A read error may explain this, as a much larger clone is one base away. This chain joins TRBV5-1 and TRBJ1-2; D unresolved. CDR1 and CDR2 (germline): SGHRS, YFSETQ. This CDR3 contains 12 residues. The CDR3 protein is CASSLLPGGYIF. The CDR3 nucleotides are TGCGCCAGCAGCTTGCTTCCCGGTGGCTACATCTTC. The full variable domain, rest sourced from reference TRBV5-1 and TRBJ1-2, is KAGVTQTPRYLIKTRGQQVTLSCSPISGHRSVSWYQQTPGQGLQFLFEYFSETQRNKGNFPGRFSGRQFSNSRSEMNVSTLELGDSALYLCASSLLPGGYIFGSGTRLTVV.

Points on this clonotype: This may be a read error, as it is one base from a much larger clone. V is TRBV6-5 and J is TRBJ1-1; D unclear. The CDR3 has 15 residues. CDR1 and CDR2 from the germline V gene are MNHEY and SVGAGI. The CDR3 nucleotides read TGTGCCGGCAGTTACGGAACGGGCGTGAACACTGAAGCTTTCTTT. This encodes CAGSYGTGVNTEAFF.

To note about this clonotype: Just one base apart from a much larger clone, this may be a read error. The rearrangement uses TRBV29-1 and TRBJ1-2; 9 bases fit TRBD1. With V trimmed by 8 bases and J by 5 bases, 9 bases remained unmatched. This CDR3 has 13 amino acids. Germline loops: CDR1 SQVTM, CDR2 ANQGSEA. Here the CDR3 DNA reads TGCAGCCCCCGGGGACAGGGATCTTATGGCTACACCTTC. Encoded protein: CSPRGQGSYGYTF.

This clonotype has at least ten counts. This chain uses TRBV2 with TRBJ1-2; D is unresolved. With 6 bases removed from V and 4 bases from J, the gap between germline ends came to 6 bases. Germline loops: CDR1 SNHLY, CDR2 FYNNEI. CDR3 length: 11 amino acids. The CDR3 protein is CASRDFYGYTF. The CDR3 region has the DNA TGTGCCAGCAGGGACTTCTATGGCTACACCTTC.

The gene calls are TRBV6-6 and TRBJ1-2, with TRBD1 matching over 7 bases. V lost 2 bases, J lost 5 bases, and 2 bases stayed unmatched. Germline V lookup: CDR1 MNHNY, CDR2 SVGAGI (reference sequence). The CDR3 is made up of 13 amino acids. In nucleotides, the CDR3 is TGTGCCAGCAGTTACGGGACAGAGTATGGCTACACCTTC. Its translation: CASSYGTEYGYTF.

The V gene is TRBV18, the J gene TRBJ1-6, with 7 bases identical to TRBD1. J gave up 6 bases and V 4 bases, and 6 bases lay outside the gene matches. Looked up from germline, CDR1 is KGHSH and CDR2 is LQKENI. The CDR3 is 15 amino acids. The CDR3 loop reads CASSRIRDSNSPLHF. CDR3 nucleotides: TGTGCCAGCTCACGTATCCGGGACAGTAATTCACCCCTCCACTTT. Supplemented by reference TRBV18 and TRBJ1-6, the full variable domain reads NAGVMQNPRHLVRRRGQEARLRCSPMKGHSHVYWYRQLPEEGLKFMVYLQKENIIDESGMPKERFSAEFPKEGPSILRIQQVVRGDSAAYFCASSRIRDSNSPLHFGNGTRLTVT.

Regarding this clonotype: A read error may be the cause here, since a much bigger clone is one base away. The chain employs TRBV20-1 and TRBJ2-7; the match to TRBD2 covers 8 bases. The CDR3 is 13 amino acids. In germline, CDR1 is DFQATT, CDR2 SNEGSKA (reference sequence). Germline trimming cut 3 bases from V and 5 bases from J; bases unmatched to any gene: 6. DNA for the CDR3: TGCAGTGCTAGCCGGACTAGCCTCCACGAGCAGTACTTC. Translated, it gives CSASRTSLHEQYF.

This clonotype has only a few counts. This rearrangement joins TRBV7-3 to TRBJ1-5; tentatively, D is TRBD1 (6 bases). The CDR3 sequence is 15 residues long. Germline lookup yields CDR1 SGHTA and CDR2 FQGTGA. Trimming took off 2 bases at V and 8 bases at J, with 16 bases between the two ends. The CDR3 spells CASSLDGGRLEPQHF. The CDR3 DNA reads TGTGCCAGCAGCTTAGATGGGGGGCGGCTTGAGCCCCAGCATTTT.

This clonotype turned up a few times. The chain joins TRBV7-2 to TRBJ2-6; TRBD1 matches at 7 bases. The CDR3 loop spans 19 amino acids. CDR1 is SGHTA, CDR2 FQGNSA, per germline. Trimming took 5 bases from V and 0 from J; bases not matched to a gene: 13. CDR3 protein: CASSGPGTARPSGANVLTF. Written as DNA, the CDR3 is TGTGCCAGCAGCGGACCAGGGACAGCCAGACCCTCTGGGGCCAACGTCCTGACTTTC.

A note on this clonotype: At one end the junction does not follow the germline gene, possibly because of a read error. The chain joins TRBV19 to TRBJ1-4; TRBD1 is a possible D gene (5 bases). The germline V gene has CDR1 LNHDA and CDR2 SQIVND (reference sequence). The CDR3 has 16 residues. The CDR3 coding sequence is TGTGCCAGTGGTATAGCCTCGGGACTCCCGAATGAAAAACTGTTTTTT. Translated: CASGIASGLPNEKLFF.

In DNA, the CDR3 is TGCGCCAGCAGCTCGGAGGGGGGGTATAACTATGGCTACACCTTC. Its translation: CASSSEGGYNYGYTF. The rearrangement joins TRBV5-1 to TRBJ1-2, with D possibly TRBD1 on 6 matching bases. The CDR3 is made up of 15 amino acids. Germline V gene sequence: CDR1 SGHRS, CDR2 YFSETQ. Trimming stripped 3 bases from V and 1 base from J, with 13 bases between.